This TCR beta chain originates from a study of CD8 T cells in ankylosing spondylitis. The junction had 5 bases not matched to a gene; V was cut back by 0 bases and J by 4 bases. The CDR3 loop spans 14 amino acids. Germline CDR1 DFQATT, CDR2 SNEGSKA (reference sequence). This clonotype was observed a handful of times. Using its own MiXCR run on the 5' RACE reads, TCRdb lists one record per CDR3 protein. This table has approximately 69,000 distinct CDR3 sequences, under 5.5% appearing once. The sequenced sample consisted of blood, either unsorted or a sorted T cell fraction (not recorded which). This chain joins TRBV20-1 and TRBJ1-1; TRBD1 agrees at 7 bases. The receptor's source is a male donor with ankylosing spondylitis or in good health (not recorded which). The CDR3 DNA follows: TGCAGTGCTAGAGATCCACAGGGGCCCACTGAAGCTTTCTTT. Amino acid sequence: CSARDPQGPTEAFF.